This TCR beta chain was captured by sequencing in a study of cytomegalovirus exposure and HLA in healthy donors. Study at large: One earlier analysis, a look at around 170 million T cells, found fewer than 140 million unique TCR beta sequences.

This clone was observed once. No antigen is known for it. Other DNA sequences from this sample encode an identical CDR3 as well. The PCR used 60 Vbeta and 13 Jbeta primers. Only in-frame clones appear in the TCRdb table, and some are missing; sequencing was by immunoSEQ multiplex PCR. The top ten clones hold more than 0.85% of a sample with some 140,000 clones, roughly 80% of them seen once. Healthy people donating bone marrow made up the donors. The germline V gene encodes CDR1 SGHAT and CDR2 FQNNGV. The V and J ends lost 5 bases and 5 bases respectively, with 12 bases between them. The CDR3 totals 13 residues. Findings and caveats of the study: In a later analysis, common viral pathogens appeared linked to several of the most significant clusters. As a later analysis showed, a missense DCLRE1C variant was linked to trimming of TCR beta V- and J-genes.

The V and J genes are TRBV11-2 and TRBJ1-2; D gene uncertain. The sequence derives from a man younger than 35 in good health and CMV-seronegative. The sequencing sample was made of PBMCs. In DNA form, the CDR3 reads TGTGCCAGCAGCCCCGAGAGGTCATATGGCTACACCTTC. Translation: CASSPERSYGYTF.